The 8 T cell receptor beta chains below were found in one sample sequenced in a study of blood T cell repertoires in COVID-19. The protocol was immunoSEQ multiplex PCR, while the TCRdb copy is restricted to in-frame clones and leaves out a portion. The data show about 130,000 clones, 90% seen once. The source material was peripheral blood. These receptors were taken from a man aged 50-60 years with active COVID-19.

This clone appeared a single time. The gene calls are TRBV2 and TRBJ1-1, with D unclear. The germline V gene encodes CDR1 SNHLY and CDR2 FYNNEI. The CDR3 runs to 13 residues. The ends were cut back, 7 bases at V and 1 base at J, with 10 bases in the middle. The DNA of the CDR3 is TGTGCCAGCAAACTAGAAGAGAACACTGAAGCTTTCTTT. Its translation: CASKLEENTEAFF.

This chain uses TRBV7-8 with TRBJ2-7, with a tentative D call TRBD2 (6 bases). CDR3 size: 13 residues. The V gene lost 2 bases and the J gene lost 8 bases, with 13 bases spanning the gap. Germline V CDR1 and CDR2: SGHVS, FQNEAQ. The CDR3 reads CASSLSDGGKQYV. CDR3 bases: TGTGCCAGCAGCTTAAGTGACGGCGGGAAGCAGTACGTC.

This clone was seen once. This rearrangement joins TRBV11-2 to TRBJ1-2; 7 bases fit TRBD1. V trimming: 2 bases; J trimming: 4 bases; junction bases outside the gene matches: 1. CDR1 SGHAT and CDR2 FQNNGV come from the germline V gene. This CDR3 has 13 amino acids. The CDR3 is CASSLPGGYGYTF. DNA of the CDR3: TGTGCCAGCAGCTTACCAGGGGGCTATGGCTACACCTTC. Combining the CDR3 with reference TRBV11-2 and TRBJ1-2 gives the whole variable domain EAGVAQSPRYKIIEKRQSVAFWCNPISGHATLYWYQQILGQGPKLLIQFQNNGVVDDSQLPKDRFSAERLKGVDSTLKIQPAKLEDSAVYLCASSLPGGYGYTFGSGTRLTVV.

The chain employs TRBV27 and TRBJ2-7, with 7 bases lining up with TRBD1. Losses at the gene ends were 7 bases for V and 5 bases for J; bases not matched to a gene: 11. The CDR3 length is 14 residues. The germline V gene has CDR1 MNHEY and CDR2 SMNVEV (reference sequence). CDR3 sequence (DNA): TGTGCCAGCATCCACAACCTCGGGACAGACGAGCAGTACGTC. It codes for CASIHNLGTDEQYV.

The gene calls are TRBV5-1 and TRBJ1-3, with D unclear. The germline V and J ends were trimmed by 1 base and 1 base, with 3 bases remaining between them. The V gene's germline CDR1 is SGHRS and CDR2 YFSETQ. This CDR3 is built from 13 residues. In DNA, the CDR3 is TGCGCCAGCAGCTTGCCGTCTGGAAACACCATATATTTT. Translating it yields CASSLPSGNTIYF.

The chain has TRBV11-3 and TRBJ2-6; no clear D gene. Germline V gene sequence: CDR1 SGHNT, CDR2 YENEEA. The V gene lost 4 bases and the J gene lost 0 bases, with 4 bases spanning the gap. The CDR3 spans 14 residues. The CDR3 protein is CASSSYSGANVLTF. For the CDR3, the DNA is TGTGCCAGCAGCTCCTACTCTGGGGCCAACGTCCTGACTTTC.

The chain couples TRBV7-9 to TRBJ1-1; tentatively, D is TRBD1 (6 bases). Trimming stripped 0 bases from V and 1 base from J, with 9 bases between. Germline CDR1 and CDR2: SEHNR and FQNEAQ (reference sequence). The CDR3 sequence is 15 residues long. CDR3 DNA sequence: TGTGCCAGCAGCTTAGCCGGGACACAGAACACTGAAGCTTTCTTT. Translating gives CASSLAGTQNTEAFF.

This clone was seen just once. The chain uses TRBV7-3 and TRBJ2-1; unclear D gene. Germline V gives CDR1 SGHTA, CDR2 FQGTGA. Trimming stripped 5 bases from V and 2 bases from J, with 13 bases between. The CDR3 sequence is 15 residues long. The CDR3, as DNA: TGTGCCAGCAGCGCCGCGAGAGTGACCTACAATGAGCAGTTCTTC. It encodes CASSAARVTYNEQFF.